The 10 T cell receptor beta chains in this list originate from one sample, sequenced in a study of blood T cell repertoires in COVID-19. The data were produced by immunoSEQ multiplex PCR, yet TCRdb's version contains in-frame clones alone and is incomplete. The sample comprises about 260,000 clones, about 89% of which are singletons, and approximately 9.7% rests with the top ten. Material for sequencing was peripheral blood. The receptors derive from a man aged 40-50 years with active or convalescent COVID-19.

This clone was seen a single time. The chain uses TRBV2 and TRBJ2-1, with a weak D call TRBD1 (6 bases). The germline V and J ends were trimmed by 6 bases and 2 bases, with 14 bases remaining between them. Germline V gene data show CDR1 as SNHLY and CDR2 as FYNNEI. The CDR3 is made up of 15 amino acids. CDR3 loop: CASRSSTGPYNEQFF. DNA for the CDR3: TGTGCCAGCAGGTCGTCCACAGGGCCCTACAATGAGCAGTTCTTC.

DNA of the CDR3: TGTGCCAGCTCCTTCTCCAGGGGCCATAATTCACCCCTCCACTTT. Protein sequence: CASSFSRGHNSPLHF. J is TRBJ1-6 and V is TRBV18; a weak D match, TRBD1 (6 bases). V shed 6 bases and J shed 5 bases, with 14 bases lying between them. The germline gives CDR1 KGHSH, CDR2 LQKENI. CDR3 length: 15 amino acids.

This clone has more than one count but fewer than ten. The chain joins TRBV5-1 to TRBJ2-7; 9 bases are shared with TRBD2. The CDR3 totals 14 residues. V was pared by 4 bases and J by 2 bases, with 4 bases of the junction left unmatched. Germline CDR1 and CDR2: SGHRS and YFSETQ. CDR3 protein: CASSGSGGTYEQYF. CDR3 DNA: TGCGCCAGCAGCGGTAGCGGGGGTACCTACGAGCAGTACTTC.

Comments on this clone: Other DNA sequences in the sample encode the same CDR3. The chain has TRBV2 and TRBJ1-1, with TRBD1 matching 8 bases. Looked up from germline, CDR1 is SNHLY and CDR2 is FYNNEI. The junction had 6 bases not matched to a gene; V was cut back by 8 bases and J by 1 base. The CDR3 totals 14 residues. This CDR3 is CASRLGQANTEAFF. CDR3 sequence (DNA): TGTGCCAGCCGATTGGGACAGGCGAACACTGAAGCTTTCTTT.

This chain uses TRBV6-6 with TRBJ1-2; TRBD1 aligns across 11 bases. Per the germline V gene, CDR1 is MNHNY and CDR2 is SVGAGI (reference sequence). The CDR3 has 16 residues. V was clipped by 7 bases and J by 8 bases; unmatched bases: 15. The CDR3 loop reads CASTPVGGQGAWGYTF. The CDR3 DNA sequence: TGTGCCAGCACCCCGGTAGGCGGACAGGGGGCGTGGGGCTACACCTTC.

This clone is a singleton in its sample. This chain connects TRBV4-1 to TRBJ2-1, with 7 bases lining up with TRBD2. Germline V CDR1 and CDR2: MGHRA, YSYEKL. V lost 5 bases and J lost 2; bases outside the gene matches: 15. This CDR3 is 18 amino acids long. The CDR3: CASSSGFTGGRAYNEQFF. The DNA for the CDR3 is TGCGCCAGCAGCTCTGGATTCACGGGGGGAAGAGCCTACAATGAGCAGTTCTTC.

The CDR3 spells CASSLLVDQPQHF. The CDR3 nucleotides are TGTGCCAGCAGTTTATTAGTGGATCAGCCCCAGCATTTT. The rearrangement uses TRBV27 and TRBJ1-5; D is undetermined. The V gene lost 1 base and the J gene lost 5 bases, with 6 bases spanning the gap. CDR1 is MNHEY and CDR2 is SMNVEV in the germline V gene (reference sequence). The CDR3 extends over 13 amino acids.

V gene TRBV6-5 combines with J gene TRBJ1-1, with TRBD1 as a possible D gene (5 bases). V lost 1 base, J lost 3 bases, and 9 bases lay in between. Germline-derived CDR1 and CDR2 are MNHEY and SVGAGI. This CDR3 is built from 14 residues. In nucleotides, the CDR3 is TGTGCCAGCAGTTACTTACGACAGTACACTGAAGCTTTCTTT. The encoded protein is CASSYLRQYTEAFF.

This chain joins TRBV6-5 and TRBJ2-1; D perhaps matches TRBD1 (6 bases). CDR3 size: 14 residues. V was cut by 5 bases and J by 2 bases, with 10 bases left in between. The V gene's germline CDR1 is MNHEY and CDR2 SVGAGI. DNA for the CDR3: TGTGCCAGCAGTAACAGGGTGGCCTACAATGAGCAGTTCTTC. This codes for CASSNRVAYNEQFF.

V gene TRBV5-4 combines with J gene TRBJ2-2; D gene uncertain. Germline CDR1 SGHNT, CDR2 YYREEE (reference sequence). Trimming left V 4 bases short and J 5 bases short, with 12 bases between. The CDR3 totals 14 residues. This CDR3 reads CASSTDKKTGELFF. The DNA for the CDR3 is TGTGCCAGCAGCACCGACAAAAAGACCGGGGAGCTGTTTTTT.